This T cell receptor (beta chain) was sequenced during a study of human T cells and chemical hapten exposure. Sample time point: patch test 1, 2 weeks after DPC sensitization. The sample's treatment: therapeutic diphenylcyclopropenone sensitization with weekly scalp DPC. Ten or more counts support this clonotype. CDR1 and CDR2 (germline): MNHEY, SMNVEV (reference sequence). The CDR3 is made up of 15 amino acids. Trimming took 5 bases from V and 6 from J, leaving 14 bases between them. TCRdb independently ran MiXCR on the RACE reads; one entry per CDR3 protein. The sample carries some 400,000 distinct CDR3 sequences, more than 4.5% recorded once.

The receptor was derived from a woman aged 50 to 60 with alopecia areata. Some clones in this sample may be carry-over from other donors' samples. The sequencing here drew on whole blood, taken in connection with sensitization to the hapten diphenylcyclopropenone (DPC). The chain couples TRBV27 to TRBJ1-6; D not certain. CDR3 coding DNA: TGTGCCAGCAGTCCCACGAACCCGGGTAATTCACCCCTCCACTTT. This gives the protein CASSPTNPGNSPLHF.